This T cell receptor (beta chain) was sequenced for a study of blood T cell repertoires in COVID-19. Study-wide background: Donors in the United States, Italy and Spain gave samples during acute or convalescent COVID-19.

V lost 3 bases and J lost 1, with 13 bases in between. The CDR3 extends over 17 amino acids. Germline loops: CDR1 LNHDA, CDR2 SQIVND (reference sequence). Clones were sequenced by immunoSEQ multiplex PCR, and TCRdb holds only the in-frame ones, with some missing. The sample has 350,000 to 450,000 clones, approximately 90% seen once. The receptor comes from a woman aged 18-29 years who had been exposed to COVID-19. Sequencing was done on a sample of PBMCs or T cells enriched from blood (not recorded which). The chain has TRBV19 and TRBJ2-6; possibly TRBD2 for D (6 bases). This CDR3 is CASSIFGTGSGANVLTF. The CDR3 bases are TGTGCCAGTAGTATTTTCGGGACTGGATCTGGGGCCAACGTCCTGACTTTC.